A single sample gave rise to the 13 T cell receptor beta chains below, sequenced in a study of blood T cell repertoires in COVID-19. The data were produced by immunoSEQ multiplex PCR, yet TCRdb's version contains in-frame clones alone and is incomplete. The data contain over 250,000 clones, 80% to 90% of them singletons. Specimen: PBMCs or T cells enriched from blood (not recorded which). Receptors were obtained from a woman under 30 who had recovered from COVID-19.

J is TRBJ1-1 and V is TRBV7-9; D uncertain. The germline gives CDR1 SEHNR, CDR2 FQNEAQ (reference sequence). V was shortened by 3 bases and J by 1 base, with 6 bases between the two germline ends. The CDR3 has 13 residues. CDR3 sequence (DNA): TGTGCCAGCAGCTTTGTAAAGAACACTGAAGCTTTCTTT. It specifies CASSFVKNTEAFF. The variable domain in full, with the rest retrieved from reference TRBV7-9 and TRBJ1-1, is DTGVSQNPRHKITKRGQNVTFRCDPISEHNRLYWYRQTLGQGPEFLTYFQNEAQLEKSRLLSDRFSAERPKGSFSTLEIQRTEQGDSAMYLCASSFVKNTEAFFGQGTRLTVV.

The CDR3 bases are TGTGCCAGCAGCCAAGGGGGGGGATTCTATGGCTACACCTTC. It encodes CASSQGGGFYGYTF. The chain links TRBV3-1 (or the pseudogene TRBV3-2) to TRBJ1-2; maybe TRBD1 (5 bases). The CDR3 has 14 amino acids. Germline CDR1 reads LGHDT; CDR2 reads YNNKEL (reference sequence). V was clipped by 1 base and J by 4 bases, with 10 bases between them.

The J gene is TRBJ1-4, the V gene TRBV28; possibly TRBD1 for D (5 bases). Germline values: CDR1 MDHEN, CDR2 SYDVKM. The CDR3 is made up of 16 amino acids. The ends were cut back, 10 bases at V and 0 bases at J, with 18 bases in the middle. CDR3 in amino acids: CATTAPDSSTNEKLFF. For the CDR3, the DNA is TGTGCCACCACGGCCCCCGACAGCTCAACTAATGAAAAACTGTTTTTT.

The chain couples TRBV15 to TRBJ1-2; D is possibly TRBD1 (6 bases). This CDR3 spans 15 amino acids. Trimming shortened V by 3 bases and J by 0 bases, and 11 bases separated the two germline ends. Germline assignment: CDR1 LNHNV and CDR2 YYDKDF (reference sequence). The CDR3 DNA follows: TGTGCCACCAGCAGGTCAGGGGAGACTAACTATGGCTACACCTTC. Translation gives CATSRSGETNYGYTF.

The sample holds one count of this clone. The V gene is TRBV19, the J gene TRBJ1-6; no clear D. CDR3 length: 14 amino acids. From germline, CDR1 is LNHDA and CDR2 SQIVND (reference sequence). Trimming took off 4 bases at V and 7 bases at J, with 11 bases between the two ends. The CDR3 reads CASSTKTPNSPLHF. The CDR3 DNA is TGTGCCAGTAGTACCAAAACACCGAATTCACCCCTCCACTTT.

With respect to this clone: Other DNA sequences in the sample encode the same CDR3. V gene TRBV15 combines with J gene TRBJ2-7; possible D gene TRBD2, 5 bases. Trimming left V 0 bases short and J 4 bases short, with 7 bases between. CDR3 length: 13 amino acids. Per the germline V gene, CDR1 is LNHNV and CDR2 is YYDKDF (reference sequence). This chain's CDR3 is CATSRDRGYEQYF. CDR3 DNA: TGTGCCACCAGCAGAGATCGGGGTTACGAGCAGTACTTC.

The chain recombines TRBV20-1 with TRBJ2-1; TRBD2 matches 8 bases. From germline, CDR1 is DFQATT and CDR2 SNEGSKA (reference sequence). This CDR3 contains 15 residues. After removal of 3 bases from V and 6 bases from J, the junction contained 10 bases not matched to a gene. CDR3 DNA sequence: TGCAGTGCTAGTTCCTGGCAGGGGACTAGCAATGAGCAGTTCTTC. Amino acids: CSASSWQGTSNEQFF.

The CDR3 reads CAISEQGWSEAFF. The CDR3 DNA reads as TGTGCCATCAGTGAGCAGGGCTGGAGTGAAGCTTTCTTT. The chain recombines TRBV10-3 with TRBJ1-1; possible D gene TRBD1, 5 bases. V gave up 2 bases and J gave up 7 bases, with 11 bases separating them. The CDR3 extends over 13 amino acids. Germline CDR1 reads ENHRY; CDR2 reads SYGVKD.

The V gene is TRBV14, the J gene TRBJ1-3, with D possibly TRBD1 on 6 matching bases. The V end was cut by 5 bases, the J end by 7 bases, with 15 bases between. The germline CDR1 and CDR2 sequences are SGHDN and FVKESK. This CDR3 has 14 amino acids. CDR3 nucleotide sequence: TGTGCCAGCAGCTCCCCCGAAGGGGGTAACACCATATATTTT. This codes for CASSSPEGGNTIYF.

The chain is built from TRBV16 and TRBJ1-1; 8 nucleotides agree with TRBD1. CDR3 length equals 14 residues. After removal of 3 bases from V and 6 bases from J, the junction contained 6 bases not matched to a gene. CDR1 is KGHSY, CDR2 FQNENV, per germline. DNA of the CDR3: TGTGCCAGCAGCCACCCCCCAGGGGGCCCTGAAGCTTTCTTT. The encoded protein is CASSHPPGGPEAFF.

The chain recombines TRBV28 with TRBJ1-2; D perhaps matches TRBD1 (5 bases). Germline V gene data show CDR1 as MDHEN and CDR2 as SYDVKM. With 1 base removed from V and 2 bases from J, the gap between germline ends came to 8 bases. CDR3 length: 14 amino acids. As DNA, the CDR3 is TGTGCCAGCAGTTTATCCACAGGAAACTATGGCTACACCTTC. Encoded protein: CASSLSTGNYGYTF.

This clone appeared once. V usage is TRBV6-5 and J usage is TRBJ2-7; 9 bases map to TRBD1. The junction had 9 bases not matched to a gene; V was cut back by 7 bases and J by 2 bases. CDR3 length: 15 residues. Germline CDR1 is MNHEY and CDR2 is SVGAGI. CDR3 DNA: TGTGCCAGCAACCTAAGGGGGACAGGGACCTACGAGCAGTACTTC. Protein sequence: CASNLRGTGTYEQYF.

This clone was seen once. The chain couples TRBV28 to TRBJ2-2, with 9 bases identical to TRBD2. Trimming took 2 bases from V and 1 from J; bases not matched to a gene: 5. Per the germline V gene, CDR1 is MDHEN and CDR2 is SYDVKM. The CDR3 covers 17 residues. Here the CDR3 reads CASSLPSGDLNTGELFF. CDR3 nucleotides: TGTGCCAGCAGTTTACCTAGCGGGGACTTGAACACCGGGGAGCTGTTTTTT. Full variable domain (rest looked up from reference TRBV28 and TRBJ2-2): DVKVTQSSRYLVKRTGEKVFLECVQDMDHENMFWYRQDPGLGLRLIYFSYDVKMKEKGDIPEGYSVSREKKERFSLILESASTNQTSMYLCASSLPSGDLNTGELFFGEGSRLTVL.